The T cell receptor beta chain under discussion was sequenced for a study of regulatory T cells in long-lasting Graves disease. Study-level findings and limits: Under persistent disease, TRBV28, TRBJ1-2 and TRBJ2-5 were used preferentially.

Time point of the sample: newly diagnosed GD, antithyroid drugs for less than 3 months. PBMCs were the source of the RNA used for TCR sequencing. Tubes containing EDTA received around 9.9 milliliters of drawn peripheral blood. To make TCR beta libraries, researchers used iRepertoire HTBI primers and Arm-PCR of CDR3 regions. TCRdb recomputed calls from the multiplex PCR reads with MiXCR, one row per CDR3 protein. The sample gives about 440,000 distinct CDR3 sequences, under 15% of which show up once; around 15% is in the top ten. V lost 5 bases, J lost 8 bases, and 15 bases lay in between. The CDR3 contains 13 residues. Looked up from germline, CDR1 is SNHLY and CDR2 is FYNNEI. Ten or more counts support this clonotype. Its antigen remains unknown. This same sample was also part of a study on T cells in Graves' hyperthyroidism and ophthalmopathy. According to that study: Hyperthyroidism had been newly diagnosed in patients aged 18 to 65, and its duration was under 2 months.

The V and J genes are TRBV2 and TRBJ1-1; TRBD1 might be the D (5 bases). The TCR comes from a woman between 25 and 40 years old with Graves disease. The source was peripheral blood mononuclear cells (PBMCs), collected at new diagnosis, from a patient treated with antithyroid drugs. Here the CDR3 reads CASSSRDRTEAFF. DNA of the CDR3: TGTGCCAGCAGTTCCCGGGACCGCACGGAAGCTTTCTTT.